One and the same sample provided the 9 T cell receptor beta chains below, sequenced in a study of human T cells and chemical hapten exposure. Time point denoted: patch test 1, 2 weeks after DPC sensitization. Indicated treatment: therapeutic diphenylcyclopropenone sensitization with weekly scalp DPC. A single record per CDR3 protein comes from TCRdb applying MiXCR to the RACE reads. Of about 380,000 distinct CDR3 sequences in the sample, about 4.8% were seen once. Source: whole blood, taken in connection with sensitization to the hapten diphenylcyclopropenone (DPC). These receptors came from a woman aged 45-60 years with alopecia areata. Some clones in this sample may be carry-over from other donors' samples.

This clonotype occurred many times. The rearrangement uses TRBV2 and TRBJ1-1; TRBD1 is a possible D gene (5 bases). The length of the CDR3 is 13 residues. Germline CDR1 reads SNHLY; CDR2 reads FYNNEI. Between the trimmed V and J ends, which lost 8 bases and 3 bases, there was a span of 13 bases. The CDR3 sequence is CASQRGRDTEAFF. CDR3 nucleotide sequence: TGTGCCAGCCAGAGGGGCAGGGACACTGAAGCTTTCTTT. The complete variable domain, with remaining parts taken from reference TRBV2 and TRBJ1-1, reads EPEVTQTPSHQVTQMGQEVILRCVPISNHLYFYWYRQILGQKVEFLVSFYNNEISEKSEIFDDQFSVERPDGSNFTLKIRSTKLEDSAMYFCASQRGRDTEAFFGQGTRLTVV.

This clonotype was observed at least ten times. The V and J genes are TRBV24-1 and TRBJ2-1; D possibly corresponds to TRBD2 (5 bases). The germline V and J ends were trimmed by 5 bases and 10 bases, with 11 bases remaining between them. The CDR3 extends over 12 amino acids. The germline V gene has CDR1 KGHDR and CDR2 SFDVKD. This chain's CDR3 is CATSGGLGEQFF. CDR3 coding DNA: TGTGCCACCAGTGGAGGGTTGGGCGAGCAGTTCTTC.

On this clonotype: The CDR3 ends on some other residue instead of the conserved phenylalanine or tryptophan, so this is likely a read error. The chain joins TRBV12-3 or TRBV12-4 to TRBJ2-5; 7 nucleotides align to TRBD1. This CDR3 has 15 amino acids. The ends lost 6 bases at V and 5 bases at J; junction bases unmatched: 12. This CDR3 reads CASSSNRGTGETQYL. In nucleotides, the CDR3 is TGTGCCAGCAGCTCGAACAGGGGCACTGGGGAGACCCAGTACCTC.

This clonotype appeared once. The genes are TRBV4-1 and TRBJ2-1, with D tentatively TRBD2 (7 bases). CDR3 length: 15 amino acids. Trimming took off 5 bases at V and 2 bases at J, with 13 bases between the two ends. Germline CDR1 MGHRA, CDR2 YSYEKL. CDR3 residues: CASSWGGHAYNEQFF. DNA for the CDR3: TGCGCCAGCAGCTGGGGGGGGCATGCCTACAATGAGCAGTTCTTC.

This clonotype was observed a few times. The chain joins TRBV7-2 to TRBJ2-3, with no clear D. Germline-derived CDR1 and CDR2 are SGHTA and FQGNSA. Between the trimmed V and J ends, which lost 3 bases and 0 bases, there was a span of 10 bases. The length of the CDR3 is 15 residues. CDR3 sequence (DNA): TGTGCCAGCAGCTTCGGACCATCAAGCACAGATACGCAGTATTTT. The encoded protein is CASSFGPSSTDTQYF.

This clonotype occurred a few times. The chain links TRBV7-9 to TRBJ2-3; TRBD1 might be the D (5 bases). This CDR3 is built from 20 residues. CDR1 and CDR2 (germline): SEHNR, FQNEAQ (reference sequence). The V gene lost 0 bases and the J gene lost 0 bases, with 22 bases spanning the gap. CDR3 residues: CASSLAGLPRGPISTDTQYF. The CDR3, as DNA: TGTGCCAGCAGCTTAGCGGGTCTCCCAAGGGGCCCGATTAGCACAGATACGCAGTATTTT.

At least ten counts were recorded for this clonotype. The CDR3 loop is CASRLRGAGNQPQHF. The DNA of the CDR3 is TGTGCCAGCAGACTAAGGGGGGCAGGCAATCAGCCCCAGCATTTT. The rearrangement links TRBV28 to TRBJ1-5, with a possible D match to TRBD1 (6 bases). Germline V lookup: CDR1 MDHEN, CDR2 SYDVKM. Trimming pared 6 bases from V and 2 bases from J, leaving 14 bases between. The CDR3 is 15 amino acids.

The chain uses TRBV6-5 and TRBJ1-1, with TRBD1 identical over 8 bases. The CDR3 is 15 amino acids. J lost 3 bases, V lost 6 bases, and 9 bases had no gene match. Per germline, CDR1 MNHEY and CDR2 SVGAGI. CDR3 residues: CASRSYGQGYTEAFF. The CDR3 DNA follows: TGTGCCAGCAGGAGTTATGGACAGGGTTACACTGAAGCTTTCTTT.

This clonotype was detected ten times or more. This chain uses TRBV6-4 with TRBJ2-1; either TRBD1 or TRBD2 may fit D (6 bases each). Deletions cut 8 bases from V and 2 bases from J, with 16 bases between. The CDR3 length is 15 residues. Germline CDR1 and CDR2: MRHNA and SNTAGT. DNA for the CDR3: TGTGCCAGCTGGGGGGCTCCTTGCACCTACAATGAGCAGTTCTTC. Protein product: CASWGAPCTYNEQFF.